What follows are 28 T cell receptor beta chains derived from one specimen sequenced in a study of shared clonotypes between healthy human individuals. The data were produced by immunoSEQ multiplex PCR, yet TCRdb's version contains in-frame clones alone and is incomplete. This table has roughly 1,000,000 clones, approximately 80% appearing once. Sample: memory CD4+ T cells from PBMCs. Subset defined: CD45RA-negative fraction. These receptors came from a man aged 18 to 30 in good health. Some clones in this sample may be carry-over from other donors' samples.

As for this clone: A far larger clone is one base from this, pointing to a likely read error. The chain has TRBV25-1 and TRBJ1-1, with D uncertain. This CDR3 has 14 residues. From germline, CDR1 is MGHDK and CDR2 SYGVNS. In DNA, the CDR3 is TGTGCCGGCAGTGAATATCAGGAGGGCACTGAAGCTTTCTTT. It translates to CAGSEYQEGTEAFF.

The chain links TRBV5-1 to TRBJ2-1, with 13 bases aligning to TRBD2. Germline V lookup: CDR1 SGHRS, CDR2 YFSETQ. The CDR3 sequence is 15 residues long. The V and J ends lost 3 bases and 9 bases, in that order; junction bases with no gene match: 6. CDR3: CASSWGTSGIGEQFF. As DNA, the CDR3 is TGCGCCAGCAGCTGGGGGACTAGCGGGATAGGTGAGCAGTTCTTC.

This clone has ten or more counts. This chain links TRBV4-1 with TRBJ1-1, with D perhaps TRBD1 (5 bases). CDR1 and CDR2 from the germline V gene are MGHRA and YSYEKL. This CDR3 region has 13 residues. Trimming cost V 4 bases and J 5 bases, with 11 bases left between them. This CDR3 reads CASSRGPGTEAFF. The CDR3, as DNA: TGCGCCAGCAGCCGCGGGCCAGGGACTGAAGCTTTCTTT.

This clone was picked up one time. For the CDR3, the DNA is TGTGCCAGCAGCTTATACAGATTGGGGAGGGGGGCCTACAATGAGCAGTTCTTC. It is translated as CASSLYRLGRGAYNEQFF. V gene TRBV7-8 combines with J gene TRBJ2-1; D possibly corresponds to TRBD2 (7 bases). Germline V gene lookup returns CDR1 SGHVS and CDR2 FQNEAQ. The V gene lost 2 bases and the J gene lost 2 bases, with 19 bases spanning the gap. This CDR3 contains 18 residues. The whole variable domain, filled in from reference TRBV7-8 and TRBJ2-1, reads GAGVSQSPRYKVAKRGQDVALRCDPISGHVSLFWYQQALGQGPEFLTYFQNEAQLDKSGLPSDRFFAERPEGSVSTLKIQRTQQEDSAVYLCASSLYRLGRGAYNEQFFGPGTRLTVL.

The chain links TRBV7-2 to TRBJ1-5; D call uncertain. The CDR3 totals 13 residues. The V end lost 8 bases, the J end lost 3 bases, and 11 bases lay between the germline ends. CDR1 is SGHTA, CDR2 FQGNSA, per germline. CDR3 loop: CASSQQANQPQHF. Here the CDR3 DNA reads TGTGCCAGCTCTCAGCAGGCCAATCAGCCCCAGCATTTT.

The CDR3 here is CASSGDLETQYF. The CDR3 DNA reads as TGTGCCAGCAGTGGGGATTTGGAGACCCAGTACTTC. The chain carries TRBV25-1 and TRBJ2-5; D unclear. The germline V gene encodes CDR1 MGHDK and CDR2 SYGVNS. CDR3 length equals 12 residues. Trimming took 4 bases from V and 5 from J, leaving 8 bases between them. Supplemented by reference TRBV25-1 and TRBJ2-5, the full variable domain reads EADIYQTPRYLVIGTGKKITLECSQTMGHDKMYWYQQDPGMELHLIHYSYGVNSTEKGDLSSESTVSRIRTEHFPLTLESARPSHTSQYLCASSGDLETQYFGPGTRLLVL.

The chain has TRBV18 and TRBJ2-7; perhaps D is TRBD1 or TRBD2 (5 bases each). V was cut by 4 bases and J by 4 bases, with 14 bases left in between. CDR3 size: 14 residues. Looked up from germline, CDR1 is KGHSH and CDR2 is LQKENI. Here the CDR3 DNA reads TGTGCCAGCTCACAGGGGAGCCCCCGTTACGAGCAGTACTTC. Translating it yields CASSQGSPRYEQYF.

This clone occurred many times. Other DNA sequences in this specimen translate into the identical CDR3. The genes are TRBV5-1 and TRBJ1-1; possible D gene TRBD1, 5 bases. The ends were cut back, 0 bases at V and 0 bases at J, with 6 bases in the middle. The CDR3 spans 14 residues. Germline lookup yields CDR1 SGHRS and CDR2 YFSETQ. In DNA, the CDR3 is TGCGCCAGCAGCTTGGACAGGATGAACACTGAAGCTTTCTTT. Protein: CASSLDRMNTEAFF.

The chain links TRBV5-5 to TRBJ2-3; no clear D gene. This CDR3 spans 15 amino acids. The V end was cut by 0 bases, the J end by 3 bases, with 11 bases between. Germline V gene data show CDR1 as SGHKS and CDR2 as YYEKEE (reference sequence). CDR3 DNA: TGTGCCAGCAGCTTGGCTGGTGAAGGGACAGATACGCAGTATTTT. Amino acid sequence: CASSLAGEGTDTQYF.

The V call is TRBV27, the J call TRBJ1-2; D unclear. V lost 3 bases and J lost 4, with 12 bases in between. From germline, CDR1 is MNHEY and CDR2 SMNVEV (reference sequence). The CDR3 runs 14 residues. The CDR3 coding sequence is TGTGCCAGCAGTTTGATGTCGGGGATCTATGGCTACACCTTC. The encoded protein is CASSLMSGIYGYTF.

The CDR3 region is CASSLSGTASGYTF. The CDR3 bases are TGTGCCAGCAGTTTATCCGGGACGGCCAGCGGCTACACCTTC. This sequence joins TRBV28 and TRBJ1-2; TRBD1 might be the D (5 bases). The CDR3 has 14 amino acids. Trimming removed 1 base from V and 8 bases from J, with 14 bases in between. Germline CDR1 reads MDHEN; CDR2 reads SYDVKM.

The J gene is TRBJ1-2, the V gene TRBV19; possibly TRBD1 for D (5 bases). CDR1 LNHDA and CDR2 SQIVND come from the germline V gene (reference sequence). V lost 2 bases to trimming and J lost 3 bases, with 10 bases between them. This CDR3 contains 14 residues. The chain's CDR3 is CASSIRQGHYGYTF. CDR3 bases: TGTGCCAGTAGTATAAGGCAGGGACACTATGGCTACACCTTC.

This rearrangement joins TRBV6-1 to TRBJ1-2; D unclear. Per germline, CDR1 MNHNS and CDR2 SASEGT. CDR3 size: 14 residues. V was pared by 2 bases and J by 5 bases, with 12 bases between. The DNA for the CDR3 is TGTGCCAGCAGTGAAACCGGGTGGCTATATGGCTACACCTTC. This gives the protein CASSETGWLYGYTF.

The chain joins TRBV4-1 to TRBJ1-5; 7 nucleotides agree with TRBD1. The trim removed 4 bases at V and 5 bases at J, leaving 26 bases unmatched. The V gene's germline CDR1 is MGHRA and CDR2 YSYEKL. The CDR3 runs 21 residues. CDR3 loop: CASSPRQGARNSPPDYQPQHF. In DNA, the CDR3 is TGCGCCAGCAGCCCTAGACAGGGCGCGCGTAATAGCCCCCCGGACTATCAGCCCCAGCATTTT.

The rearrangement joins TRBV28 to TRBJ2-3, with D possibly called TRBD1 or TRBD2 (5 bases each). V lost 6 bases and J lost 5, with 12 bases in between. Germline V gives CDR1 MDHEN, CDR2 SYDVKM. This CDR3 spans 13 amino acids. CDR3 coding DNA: TGTGCCAGCAGCTACGGGGCGGGAGATACGCAGTATTTT. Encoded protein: CASSYGAGDTQYF. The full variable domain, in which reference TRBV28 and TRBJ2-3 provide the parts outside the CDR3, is DVKVTQSSRYLVKRTGEKVFLECVQDMDHENMFWYRQDPGLGLRLIYFSYDVKMKEKGDIPEGYSVSREKKERFSLILESASTNQTSMYLCASSYGAGDTQYFGPGTRLTVL.

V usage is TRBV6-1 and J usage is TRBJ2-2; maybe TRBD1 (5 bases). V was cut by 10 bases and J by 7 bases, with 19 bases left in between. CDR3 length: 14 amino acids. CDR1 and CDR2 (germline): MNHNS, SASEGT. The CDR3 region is CATCPGRVVGELFF. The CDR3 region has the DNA TGTGCCACTTGTCCAGGCAGGGTAGTCGGGGAGCTGTTTTTT.

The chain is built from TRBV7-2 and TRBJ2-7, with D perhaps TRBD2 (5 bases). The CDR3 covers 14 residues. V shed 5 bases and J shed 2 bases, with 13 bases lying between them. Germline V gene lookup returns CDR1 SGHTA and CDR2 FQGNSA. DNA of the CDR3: TGTGCCAGCAGCCGCGGACTCCTACCCTACGAGCAGTACTTC. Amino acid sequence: CASSRGLLPYEQYF.

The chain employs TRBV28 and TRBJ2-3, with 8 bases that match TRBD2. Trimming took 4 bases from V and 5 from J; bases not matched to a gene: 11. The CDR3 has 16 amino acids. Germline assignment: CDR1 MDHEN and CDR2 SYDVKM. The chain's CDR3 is CASSYIGREGQDTQYF. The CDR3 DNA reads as TGTGCCAGCAGTTATATTGGCCGGGAGGGCCAAGATACGCAGTATTTT.

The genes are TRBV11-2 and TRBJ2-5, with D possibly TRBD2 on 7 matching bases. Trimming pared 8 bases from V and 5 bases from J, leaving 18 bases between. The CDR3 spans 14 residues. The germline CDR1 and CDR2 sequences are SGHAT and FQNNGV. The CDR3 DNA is TGTGCCAGCGGACGGACGGGGGGCATGGAGACCCAGTACTTC. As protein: CASGRTGGMETQYF.

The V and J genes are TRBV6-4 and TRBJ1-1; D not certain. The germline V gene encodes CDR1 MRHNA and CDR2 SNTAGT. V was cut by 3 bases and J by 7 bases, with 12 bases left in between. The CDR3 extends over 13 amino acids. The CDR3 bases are TGTGCCAGCAGTGATTCCGTACGGAGTGAAGCTTTCTTT. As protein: CASSDSVRSEAFF.

The CDR3: CASSRGVAGGETQYF. The CDR3 DNA sequence: TGCGCCAGCAGCCGAGGGGTAGCGGGAGGTGAGACCCAGTACTTC. The chain couples TRBV5-1 to TRBJ2-5; 10 nucleotides agree with TRBD2. The CDR3 has 15 amino acids. V trimming: 4 bases; J trimming: 5 bases; junction bases outside the gene matches: 8. Germline CDR1 reads SGHRS; CDR2 reads YFSETQ.

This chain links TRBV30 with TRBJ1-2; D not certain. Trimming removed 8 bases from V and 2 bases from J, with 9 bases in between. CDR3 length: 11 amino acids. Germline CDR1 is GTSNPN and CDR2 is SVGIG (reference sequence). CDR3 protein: CAGTQNYGYTF. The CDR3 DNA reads TGTGCCGGCACCCAAAACTATGGCTACACCTTC.

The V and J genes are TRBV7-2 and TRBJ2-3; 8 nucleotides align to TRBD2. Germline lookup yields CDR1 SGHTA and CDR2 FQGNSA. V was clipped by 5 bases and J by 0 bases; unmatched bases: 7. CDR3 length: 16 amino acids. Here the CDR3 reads CASSVGGGYSTDTQYF. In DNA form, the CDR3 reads TGTGCCAGCAGCGTCGGGGGGGGATATAGCACAGATACGCAGTATTTT.

This CDR3 reads CSARLEYEQYF. The CDR3 coding sequence is TGCAGTGCTAGGCTGGAGTACGAGCAGTACTTC. The chain combines TRBV20-1 with TRBJ2-7; D not resolved. CDR3 length: 11 residues. V shed 3 bases and J shed 4 bases, with 7 bases lying between them. The germline V gene has CDR1 DFQATT and CDR2 SNEGSKA (reference sequence).

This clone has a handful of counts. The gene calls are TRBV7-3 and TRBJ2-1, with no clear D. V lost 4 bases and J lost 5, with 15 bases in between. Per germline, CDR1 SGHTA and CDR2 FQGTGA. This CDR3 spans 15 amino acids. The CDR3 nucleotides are TGTGCCAGCAGCTCTCGTGGCCGTGGGGACAATGAGCAGTTCTTC. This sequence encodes CASSSRGRGDNEQFF.

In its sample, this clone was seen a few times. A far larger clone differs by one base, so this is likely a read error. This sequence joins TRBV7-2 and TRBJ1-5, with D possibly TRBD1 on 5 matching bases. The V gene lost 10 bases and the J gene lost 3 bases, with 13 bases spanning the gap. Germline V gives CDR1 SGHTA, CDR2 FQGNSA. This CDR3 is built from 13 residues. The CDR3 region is CATSGGANQPQHF. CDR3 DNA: TGTGCCACCTCGGGAGGGGCCAATCAGCCCCAGCATTTT.

The CDR3 DNA follows: TGTGCCAGCAGCCCAGGCTTTAACACTGAAGCTTTCTTT. Its protein product is CASSPGFNTEAFF. The rearrangement joins TRBV5-4 to TRBJ1-1; D is unclear. Germline V lookup: CDR1 SGHNT, CDR2 YYREEE (reference sequence). The CDR3 sequence is 13 residues long. Trimming left V 4 bases short and J 2 bases short, with 9 bases between.

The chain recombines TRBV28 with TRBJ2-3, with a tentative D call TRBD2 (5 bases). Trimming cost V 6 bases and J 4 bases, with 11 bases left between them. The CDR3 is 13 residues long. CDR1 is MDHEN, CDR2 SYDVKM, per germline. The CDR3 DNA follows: TGTGCCAGCAGCCCCACGGGGTCAGATACGCAGTATTTT. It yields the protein CASSPTGSDTQYF.